The 18 T cell receptor beta chains in this list originate from one sample, sequenced in a study of response to subunit inactivated influenza vaccine. TCRdb re-derived calls from the RT-PCR reads in MiXCR, one entry per CDR3 protein. The sample consists of some 480,000 distinct CDR3 sequences, roughly 9.8% of them appearing once. Specimen: PBMCs from blood, collected 40 to 50 days after vaccination. The receptors come from a man aged 50 or older who received an inactivated influenza vaccine.

The chain uses TRBV5-6 and TRBJ2-7, with 7 bases identical to TRBD1. CDR1 is SGHDT, CDR2 YYEEEE, per germline. With V trimmed by 4 bases and J by 3 bases, 4 bases remained unmatched. The CDR3 consists of 13 residues. DNA of the CDR3: TGTGCCAGCAGCGGGGACAGATACTACGAGCAGTACTTC. Translation gives CASSGDRYYEQYF.

This clonotype was observed many times. The gene calls are TRBV24-1 and TRBJ2-7; D is perhaps TRBD2 (6 bases). Per germline, CDR1 KGHDR and CDR2 SFDVKD. The CDR3 spans 13 residues. Trimming shortened V by 4 bases and J by 6 bases, and 12 bases separated the two germline ends. The CDR3 reads CATSEAGRSEQYF. In nucleotides, the CDR3 is TGTGCCACCAGTGAAGCAGGGAGGAGCGAGCAGTACTTC.

The chain has TRBV28 and TRBJ2-3, with 7 positions matching TRBD1. This CDR3 has 18 amino acids. The J segment lost 0 bases and the V segment lost 10 bases, leaving 19 bases of the junction unmatched. From germline, CDR1 is MDHEN and CDR2 SYDVKM. CDR3 sequence (DNA): TGTGCCATCTGTTTAGTGACCTCCAGGGGGATTAGCACAGATACGCAGTATTTT. It is translated as CAICLVTSRGISTDTQYF.

This clonotype occurred a few times. The rearrangement joins TRBV20-1 to TRBJ2-7; D gene ambiguous. V lost 0 bases and J lost 6, with 12 bases in between. The CDR3 contains 13 residues. Germline V CDR1 and CDR2: DFQATT, SNEGSKA (reference sequence). As DNA, the CDR3 is TGCAGTGCTAGAGATCGCAGCCTAATCGAGCAGTACTTC. Residues: CSARDRSLIEQYF.

V is TRBV10-3 and J is TRBJ2-7, with D possibly TRBD1 on 6 matching bases. The V gene lost 10 bases and the J gene lost 5 bases, with 15 bases spanning the gap. Germline V gives CDR1 ENHRY, CDR2 SYGVKD. CDR3 length equals 12 residues. The DNA for the CDR3 is TGTGCCAGAGGACAGACGAAAAACGAGCAGTACTTC. It translates to CARGQTKNEQYF.

This clonotype was counted many times. The gene calls are TRBV5-1 and TRBJ2-7; 7 bases agree with TRBD1. The CDR3 covers 17 residues. Germline CDR1 and CDR2: SGHRS and YFSETQ. After removal of 2 bases from V and 7 bases from J, the junction contained 18 bases not matched to a gene. CDR3 amino acids: CASSLRGGTVSTGEQYF. The CDR3 coding sequence is TGCGCCAGCAGCTTAAGAGGTGGGACAGTCTCAACGGGGGAGCAGTACTTC.

This clonotype was seen only a few times. The V call is TRBV6-5, the J call TRBJ2-3, with unresolved D. The CDR3 totals 12 residues. From germline, CDR1 is MNHEY and CDR2 SVGAGI. V dropped 4 bases and J dropped 5 bases, with 7 bases sitting between them. In DNA form, the CDR3 reads TGTGCCAGCAGTTCCGATAGAGATACGCAGTATTTT. Translation: CASSSDRDTQYF.

Only a few counts were recorded for this clonotype. In DNA, the CDR3 is TGTGCCAGCAGTACCACTACGGGAACCAGCTCCTACGAGCAGTACTTC. Translation: CASSTTTGTSSYEQYF. V gene TRBV7-9 combines with J gene TRBJ2-7, with TRBD2 as a possible D gene (5 bases). V was clipped by 6 bases and J by 0 bases, with 18 bases between them. This CDR3 has 16 amino acids. Germline CDR1 reads SEHNR; CDR2 reads FQNEAQ (reference sequence).

This clonotype was counted a few times. V gene TRBV6-1 combines with J gene TRBJ2-3, with D possibly TRBD2 on 6 matching bases. The germline V and J ends were trimmed by 6 bases and 3 bases, with 19 bases remaining between them. CDR1 is MNHNS and CDR2 is SASEGT in the germline V gene. The CDR3 runs 16 residues. Here the CDR3 DNA reads TGTGCCAGCAGAAATCCCCTTCAGGGAGGAACAGATACGCAGTATTTT. Translated: CASRNPLQGGTDTQYF.

This clonotype was counted many times. The chain employs TRBV7-2 and TRBJ2-1, with TRBD2 matching 10 bases. Trimming at V came to 1 base and at J to 2 bases, leaving 5 bases not matched to a gene. This CDR3 region has 17 residues. Per the germline V gene, CDR1 is SGHTA and CDR2 is FQGNSA. The chain's CDR3 is CASSLVGLATAYNEQFF. In nucleotides, the CDR3 is TGTGCCAGCAGCTTAGTGGGACTAGCGACAGCCTACAATGAGCAGTTCTTC.

The rearrangement joins TRBV6-5 to TRBJ2-5; D may correspond to TRBD1 or TRBD2 (5 bases each). Trimming cost V 6 bases and J 5 bases, with 10 bases left between them. CDR3 length: 12 residues. CDR1 and CDR2 from the germline V gene are MNHEY and SVGAGI. The CDR3 DNA reads TGTGCCAGCAGCCGGGGCTCCGAGACCCAGTACTTC. It is translated as CASSRGSETQYF.

This clonotype was seen a handful of times. The chain links TRBV11-2 to TRBJ2-1, with TRBD2 identical over 9 bases. The V and J ends lost 4 bases and 1 base, in that order; junction bases with no gene match: 5. Germline-derived CDR1 and CDR2 are SGHAT and FQNNGV. This CDR3 is built from 16 residues. The CDR3 loop reads CASSWGLAVSYNEQFF. The CDR3 DNA reads TGTGCCAGCAGCTGGGGACTAGCAGTATCCTACAATGAGCAGTTCTTC.

This clonotype was counted many times. The chain links TRBV5-1 to TRBJ1-2; 8 bases fit TRBD1. Trimming at V came to 0 bases and at J to 2 bases, leaving 3 bases not matched to a gene. The germline V gene has CDR1 SGHRS and CDR2 YFSETQ. The CDR3 covers 15 residues. This CDR3 is CASSLDRQGNYGYTF. CDR3 sequence (DNA): TGCGCCAGCAGCTTGGATCGACAGGGGAACTATGGCTACACCTTC.

A few counts support this clonotype. The chain is built from TRBV24-1 and TRBJ2-4; D may correspond to TRBD1 or TRBD2 (5 bases each). The V gene's germline CDR1 is KGHDR and CDR2 SFDVKD. V shed 7 bases and J shed 8 bases, with 23 bases lying between them. CDR3 length: 16 residues. The chain's CDR3 is CATSRLTGPPSDIQYF. The CDR3 coding sequence is TGTGCCACCAGCCGACTCACGGGACCCCCGTCAGACATTCAGTACTTC.

This clonotype has just a few counts. The chain links TRBV7-2 to TRBJ2-4; possibly TRBD2 for D (6 bases). Per the germline V gene, CDR1 is SGHTA and CDR2 is FQGNSA. The V gene lost 1 base and the J gene lost 0 bases, with 10 bases spanning the gap. The CDR3 has 16 residues. The CDR3 region has the DNA TGTGCCAGCAGCTTAGAGAGGGGACTAGCCAAAAACATTCAGTACTTC. It yields the protein CASSLERGLAKNIQYF.

This clonotype was seen repeatedly, ten times or more. CDR3 in DNA: TGCGCCAGCAGCCCCCGGGACACCTCCTACGAGCAGTACTTC. Its translation: CASSPRDTSYEQYF. This chain links TRBV4-1 with TRBJ2-7; a weak D match, TRBD1 (6 bases). CDR3 length: 14 amino acids. Trimming took 4 bases from V and 0 from J, leaving 10 bases between them. CDR1 and CDR2 from the germline V gene are MGHRA and YSYEKL.

This chain uses TRBV5-6 with TRBJ2-1, with unresolved D. In germline, CDR1 is SGHDT, CDR2 YYEEEE. The CDR3 contains 16 residues. V shed 0 bases and J shed 0 bases, with 10 bases lying between them. CDR3 in amino acids: CASSLDPIRSYNEQFF. CDR3 DNA sequence: TGTGCCAGCAGCTTGGATCCTATCCGCTCCTACAATGAGCAGTTCTTC.

The chain joins TRBV5-1 to TRBJ1-1, with D tentatively TRBD1 (6 bases). The germline V gene encodes CDR1 SGHRS and CDR2 YFSETQ. V was trimmed by 2 bases and J by 8 bases, leaving 7 bases between them. This CDR3 has 11 amino acids. Here the CDR3 reads CASSFQGEAFF. The CDR3 DNA follows: TGCGCCAGCAGCTTCCAGGGGGAAGCTTTCTTT.